This TCR beta chain originates from a study of blood T cell repertoires in COVID-19 (dated by TCRdb to 2019 to 2021). About the investigation overall: Samples from collaborators originated in the United States, Italy and Spain and spanned both the acute and convalescent phases of COVID-19. The prospective study material was composed of cDNA or gDNA derived from T cells, B-cell-depleted T cells, or PBMCs. Deeply sampled blood TCRbeta repertoires from subjects exposed to, actively infected with, or recovered from COVID-19 were included in the dataset. The repertoires were released in a freely available public database intended as a resource for research on the immune response to SARS-CoV-2. Samples were obtained from the ongoing ImmuneRACE study (first 160 participants) and from about 1,300 subjects provided by 6 global collaborators. Sample metadata almost always included a de-identified subject ID, COVID-19 status, age in years and sex. HLA class I and class II types, where available, came from metadata supplied by the sample provider rather than from assay-based typing.

The germline V gene (reference sequence) gives CDR1 as SSHAT and CDR2 as FNYEAQ. The CDR3 contains 19 residues, cysteine and phenylalanine counted. Only CDR3 DNA is held: 57 bases, read in frame from base 1. The paper's findings and limits, for the study overall: Clinical and demographic metadata were provided uncurated, with the amount varying by source and participant.

In regard to this clone: It has no known antigen specificity. The junction departs from the called germline gene at one end, perhaps through a read error.

TCRbeta CDR3 regions were amplified from genomic DNA using the immunoSEQ Assay, a bias-controlled multiplex PCR. The published analysis was carried out like this. Within the assay, amplification of reference gene primers was used to estimate how many nucleated cells each sample contained. To quantify the absolute abundance of each unique TCRbeta CDR3 rearrangement, sequence reads were collapsed and filtered. For each sample, productive Simpson clonality was calculated by taking the square root of Simpson's diversity index across productive rearrangements. In TCRdb, the immuneACCESS table is reduced to in-frame sequences with V and J assigned. These tables do not hold every clone; where another copy was compared, an unresolved V gene accounts for under half, and the others remain unexplained. V, J and clone size are those of that table, while D and trimming were read from the DNA. For this sample there are fewer than 300,000 clones; nearly 90% appear just once. Under 0.95% of the sample lies in the top ten.

Each collaborating institution followed its own protocols to collect whole blood in K2EDTA tubes. For TCRbeta analysis, collaborators shipped samples in one of three forms: frozen whole blood, isolated PBMCs, or DNA extracted from either of those sample types. The chain couples TRBV7-7 to TRBJ1-4; 7 central bases correspond to TRBD1. This receptor was obtained from a woman aged 25 to 39 with acute or convalescent COVID-19. Specimen: peripheral blood. The DNA sequence is as follows: TGTGCTAGCACTTCCCTCCCGGGACAGAAGAATACAACTAATGAAAAACTGTTTTTT. The encoded protein is CASTSLPGQKNTTNEKLFF.